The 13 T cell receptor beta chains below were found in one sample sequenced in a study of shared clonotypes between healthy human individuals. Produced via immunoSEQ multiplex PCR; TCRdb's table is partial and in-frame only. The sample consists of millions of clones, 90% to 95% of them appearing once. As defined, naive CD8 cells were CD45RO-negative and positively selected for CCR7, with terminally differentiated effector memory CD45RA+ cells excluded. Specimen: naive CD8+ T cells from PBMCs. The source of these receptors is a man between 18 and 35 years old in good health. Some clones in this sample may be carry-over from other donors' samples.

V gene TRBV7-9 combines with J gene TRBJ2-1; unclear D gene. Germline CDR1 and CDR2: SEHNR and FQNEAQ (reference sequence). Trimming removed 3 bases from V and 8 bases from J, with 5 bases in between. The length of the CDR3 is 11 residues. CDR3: CASSFSDEQFF. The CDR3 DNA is TGTGCCAGCAGCTTCTCCGATGAGCAGTTCTTC.

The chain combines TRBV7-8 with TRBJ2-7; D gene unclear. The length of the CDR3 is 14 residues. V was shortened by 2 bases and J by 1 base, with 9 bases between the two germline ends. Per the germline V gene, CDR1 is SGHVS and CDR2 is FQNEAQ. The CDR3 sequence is CASSLPILSYEQYF. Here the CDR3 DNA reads TGTGCCAGCAGCTTACCAATTTTGTCCTACGAGCAGTACTTC.

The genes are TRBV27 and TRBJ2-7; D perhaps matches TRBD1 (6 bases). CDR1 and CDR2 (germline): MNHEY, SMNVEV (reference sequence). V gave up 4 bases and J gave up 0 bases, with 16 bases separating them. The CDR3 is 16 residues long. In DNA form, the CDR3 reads TGTGCCAGCAGTTCATGGGGGCAAACATACTCCTACGAGCAGTACTTC. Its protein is CASSSWGQTYSYEQYF.

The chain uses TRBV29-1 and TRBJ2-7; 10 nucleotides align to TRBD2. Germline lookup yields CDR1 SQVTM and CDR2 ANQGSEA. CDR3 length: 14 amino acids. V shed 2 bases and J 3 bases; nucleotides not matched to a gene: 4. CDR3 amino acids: CSVESSGRSYEQYF. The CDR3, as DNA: TGCAGCGTTGAATCTAGCGGGAGAAGCTACGAGCAGTACTTC.

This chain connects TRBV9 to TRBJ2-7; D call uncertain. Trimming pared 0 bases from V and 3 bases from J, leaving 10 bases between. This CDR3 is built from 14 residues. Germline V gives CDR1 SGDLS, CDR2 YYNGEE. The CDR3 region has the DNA TGTGCCAGCAGCGTAGGGGTCGCCAACTACGAGCAGTACTTC. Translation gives CASSVGVANYEQYF.

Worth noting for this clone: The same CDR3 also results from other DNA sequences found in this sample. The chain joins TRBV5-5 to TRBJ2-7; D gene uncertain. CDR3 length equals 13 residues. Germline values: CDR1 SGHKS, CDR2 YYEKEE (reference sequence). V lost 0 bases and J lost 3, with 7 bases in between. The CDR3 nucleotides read TGTGCCAGCAGCTTGGCCCAGGTCTACGAGCAGTACTTC. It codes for CASSLAQVYEQYF.

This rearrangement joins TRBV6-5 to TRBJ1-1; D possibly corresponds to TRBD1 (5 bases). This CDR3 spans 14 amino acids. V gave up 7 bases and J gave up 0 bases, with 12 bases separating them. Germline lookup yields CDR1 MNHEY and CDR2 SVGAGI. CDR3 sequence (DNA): TGTGCCAGCACCGACTTAGGGGTGAACACTGAAGCTTTCTTT. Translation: CASTDLGVNTEAFF.

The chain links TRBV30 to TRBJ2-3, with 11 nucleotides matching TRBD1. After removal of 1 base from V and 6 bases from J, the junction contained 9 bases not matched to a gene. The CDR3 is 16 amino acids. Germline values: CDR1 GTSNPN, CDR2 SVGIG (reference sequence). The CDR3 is CAWSDRTGGLRDTQYF. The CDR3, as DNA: TGTGCCTGGAGTGACCGGACAGGGGGCCTTAGGGATACGCAGTATTTT. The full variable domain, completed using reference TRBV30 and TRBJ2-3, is SQTIHQWPATLVQPVGSPLSLECTVEGTSNPNLYWYRQAAGRGLQLLFYSVGIGQISSEVPQNLSASRPQDRQFILSSKKLLLSDSGFYLCAWSDRTGGLRDTQYFGPGTRLTVL.

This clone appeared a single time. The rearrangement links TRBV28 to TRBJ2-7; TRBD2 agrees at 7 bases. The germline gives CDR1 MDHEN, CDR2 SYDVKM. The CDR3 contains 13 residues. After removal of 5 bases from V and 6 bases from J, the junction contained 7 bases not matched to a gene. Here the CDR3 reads CASSPRTRGEQYF. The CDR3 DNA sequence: TGTGCCAGCAGTCCCAGGACTAGGGGCGAGCAGTACTTC. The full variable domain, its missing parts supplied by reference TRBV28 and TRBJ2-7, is DVKVTQSSRYLVKRTGEKVFLECVQDMDHENMFWYRQDPGLGLRLIYFSYDVKMKEKGDIPEGYSVSREKKERFSLILESASTNQTSMYLCASSPRTRGEQYFGPGTRLTVT.

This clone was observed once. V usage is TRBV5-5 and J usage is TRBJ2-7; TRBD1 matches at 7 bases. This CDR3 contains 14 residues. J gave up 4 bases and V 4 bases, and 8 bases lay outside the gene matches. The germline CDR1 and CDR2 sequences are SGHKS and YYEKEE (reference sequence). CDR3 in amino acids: CASSVAAGGYEQYF. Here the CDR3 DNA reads TGTGCCAGCAGCGTGGCGGCAGGGGGTTACGAGCAGTACTTC.

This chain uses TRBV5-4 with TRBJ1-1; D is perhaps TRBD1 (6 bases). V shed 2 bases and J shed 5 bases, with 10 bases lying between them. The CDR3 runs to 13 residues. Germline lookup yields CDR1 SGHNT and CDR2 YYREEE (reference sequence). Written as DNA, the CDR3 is TGTGCCAGCAGCTTTAAAGGGGGGACTGAAGCTTTCTTT. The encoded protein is CASSFKGGTEAFF.

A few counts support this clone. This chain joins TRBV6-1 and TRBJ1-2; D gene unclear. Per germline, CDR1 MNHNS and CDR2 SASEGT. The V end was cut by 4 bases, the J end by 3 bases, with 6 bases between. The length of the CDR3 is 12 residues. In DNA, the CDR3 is TGTGCCAGCAGTGGAAGAGACTATGGCTACACCTTC. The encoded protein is CASSGRDYGYTF.

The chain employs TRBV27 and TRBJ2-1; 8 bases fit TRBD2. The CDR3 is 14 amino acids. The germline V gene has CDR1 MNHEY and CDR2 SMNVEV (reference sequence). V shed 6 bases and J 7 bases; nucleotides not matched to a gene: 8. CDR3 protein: CASRGAGVSNEQFF. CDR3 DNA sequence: TGTGCCAGCAGGGGAGCGGGAGTAAGTAATGAGCAGTTCTTC.